This entry concerns a single T cell receptor beta chain. This sample was taken from a study of sequential checkpoint blockade in melanoma. Method: immunoSEQ multiplex PCR; TCRdb's copy keeps in-frame clones and lacks some. The table includes over 6,500 clones, 50% to 75% detected once. The sample's treatment: randomized to nivolumab then ipilimumab (arm A) or the reverse (arm B). The TCR was taken from a human donor with melanoma. The material sequenced was CD8+ T cells sorted from blood (inferred from file names), taken from a patient given nivolumab and ipilimumab in sequence.

The DNA of the CDR3 is TGTGCCAGCAGCGTAGGGGGACTAACCTACAATGAGCAGTTCTTC. Residues: CASSVGGLTYNEQFF. This chain links TRBV9 with TRBJ2-1; 7 bases match TRBD2. This CDR3 region has 15 residues. V was clipped by 0 bases and J by 2 bases; unmatched bases: 2. Per the germline V gene, CDR1 is SGDLS and CDR2 is YYNGEE.